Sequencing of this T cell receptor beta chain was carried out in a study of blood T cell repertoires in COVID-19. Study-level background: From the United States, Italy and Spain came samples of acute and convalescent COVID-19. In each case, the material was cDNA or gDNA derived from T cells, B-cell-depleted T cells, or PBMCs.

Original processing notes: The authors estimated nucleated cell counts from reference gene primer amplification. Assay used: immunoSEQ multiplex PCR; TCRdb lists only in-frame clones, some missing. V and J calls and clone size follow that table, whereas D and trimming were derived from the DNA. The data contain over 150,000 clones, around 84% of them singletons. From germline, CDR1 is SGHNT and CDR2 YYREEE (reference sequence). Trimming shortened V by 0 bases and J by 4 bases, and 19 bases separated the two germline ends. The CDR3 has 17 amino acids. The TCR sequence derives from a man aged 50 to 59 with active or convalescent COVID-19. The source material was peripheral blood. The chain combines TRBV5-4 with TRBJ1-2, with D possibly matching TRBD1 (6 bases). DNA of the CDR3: TGTGCCAGCAGCTTGGACTCTCGGGGGGCGCTGAGCTATGGCTACACCTTC. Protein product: CASSLDSRGALSYGYTF.